A single sample gave rise to the 2 T cell receptor beta chains below, sequenced in a study of blood T cell repertoires in COVID-19. Produced via immunoSEQ multiplex PCR; TCRdb's table is partial and in-frame only. The profile shows fewer than 350,000 clones, roughly 89% of them singletons. Sequencing was done on a sample of PBMCs or T cells enriched from blood (not recorded which). All receptors come from a man aged 55 to 70 who had recovered from COVID-19.

The gene calls are TRBV9 and TRBJ2-5, with a tentative D call TRBD1 (5 bases). Trimming pared 0 bases from V and 2 bases from J, leaving 11 bases between. The CDR3 has 15 residues. CDR1 and CDR2 from the germline V gene are SGDLS and YYNGEE. CDR3: CASSVDWGPQETQYF. CDR3 DNA sequence: TGTGCCAGCAGCGTAGACTGGGGCCCTCAAGAGACCCAGTACTTC.

This chain links TRBV20-1 with TRBJ2-1; 13 bases agree with TRBD2. The germline CDR1 and CDR2 sequences are DFQATT and SNEGSKA (reference sequence). V trimming: 3 bases; J trimming: 1 base; junction bases outside the gene matches: 3. The CDR3 totals 16 residues. DNA of the CDR3: TGCAGTGCTAGTGCGGGACTAGCGGGATCCTACAATGAGCAGTTCTTC. Translated: CSASAGLAGSYNEQFF.